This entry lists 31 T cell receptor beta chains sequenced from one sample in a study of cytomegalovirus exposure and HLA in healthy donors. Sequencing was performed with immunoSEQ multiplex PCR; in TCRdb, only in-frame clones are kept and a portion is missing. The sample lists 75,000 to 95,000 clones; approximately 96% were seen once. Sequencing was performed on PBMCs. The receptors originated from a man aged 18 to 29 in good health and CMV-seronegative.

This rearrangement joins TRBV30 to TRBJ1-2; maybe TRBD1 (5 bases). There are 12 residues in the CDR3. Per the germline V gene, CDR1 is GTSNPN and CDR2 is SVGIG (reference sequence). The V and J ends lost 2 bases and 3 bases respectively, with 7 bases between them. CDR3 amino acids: CAWSKGYYGYTF. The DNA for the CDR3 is TGTGCCTGGAGTAAGGGGTACTATGGCTACACCTTC.

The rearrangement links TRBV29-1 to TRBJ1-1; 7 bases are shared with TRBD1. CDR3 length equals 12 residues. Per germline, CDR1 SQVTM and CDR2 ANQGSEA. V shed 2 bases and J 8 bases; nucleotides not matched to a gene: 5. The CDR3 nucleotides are TGCAGCGTTGAACAGGGCAGGGGGGAAGCTTTCTTT. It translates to CSVEQGRGEAFF.

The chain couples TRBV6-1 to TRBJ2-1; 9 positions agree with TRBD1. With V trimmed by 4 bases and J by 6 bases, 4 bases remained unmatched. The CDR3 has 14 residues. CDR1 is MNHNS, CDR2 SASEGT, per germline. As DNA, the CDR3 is TGTGCCAGCAGTGGACAGGGGGAAAGCAATGAGCAGTTCTTC. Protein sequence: CASSGQGESNEQFF.

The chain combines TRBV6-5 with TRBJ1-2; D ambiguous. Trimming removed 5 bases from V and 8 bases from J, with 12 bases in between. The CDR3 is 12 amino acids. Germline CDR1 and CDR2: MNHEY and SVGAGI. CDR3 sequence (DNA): TGTGCCAGCAGTATGAGGGCCGGCGGCTACACCTTC. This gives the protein CASSMRAGGYTF.

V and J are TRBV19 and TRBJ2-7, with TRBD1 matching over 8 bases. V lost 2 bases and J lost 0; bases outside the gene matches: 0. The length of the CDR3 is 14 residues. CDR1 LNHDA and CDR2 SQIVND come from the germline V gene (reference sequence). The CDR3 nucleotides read TGTGCCAGTAGTATAACAGGGGGCTCCTACGAGCAGTACGTC. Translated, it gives CASSITGGSYEQYV.

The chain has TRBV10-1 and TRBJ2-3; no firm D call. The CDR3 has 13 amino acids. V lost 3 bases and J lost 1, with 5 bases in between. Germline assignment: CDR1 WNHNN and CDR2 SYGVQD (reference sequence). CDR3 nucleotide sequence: TGCGCCAGCAGTGAACACGGCACAGATACGCAGTATTTT. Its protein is CASSEHGTDTQYF.

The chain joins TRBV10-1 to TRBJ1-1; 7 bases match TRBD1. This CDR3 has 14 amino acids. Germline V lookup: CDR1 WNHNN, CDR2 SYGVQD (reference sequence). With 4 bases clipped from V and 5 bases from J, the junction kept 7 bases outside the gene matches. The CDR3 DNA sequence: TGCGCCAGCAGTGCTTCAGGGGGTTGGACTGAAGCTTTCTTT. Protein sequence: CASSASGGWTEAFF.

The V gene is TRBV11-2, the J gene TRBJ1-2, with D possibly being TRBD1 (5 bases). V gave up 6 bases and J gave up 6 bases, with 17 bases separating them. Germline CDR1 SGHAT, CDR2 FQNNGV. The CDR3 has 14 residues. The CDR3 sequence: CASRMGRRGDGYTF. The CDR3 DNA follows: TGTGCCAGCAGGATGGGCCGGAGGGGCGATGGCTACACCTTC.

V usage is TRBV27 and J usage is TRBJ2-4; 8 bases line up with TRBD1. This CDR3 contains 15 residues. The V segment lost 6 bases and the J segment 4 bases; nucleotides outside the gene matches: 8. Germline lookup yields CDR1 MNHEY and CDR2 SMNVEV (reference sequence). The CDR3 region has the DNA TGTGCCAGCAGACTAATACAGGGGGATAAAAACATTCAGTACTTC. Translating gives CASRLIQGDKNIQYF.

CDR3 loop: CASSLARRGADTQYF. CDR3 nucleotides: TGTGCCAGCAGCTTAGCCCGCAGGGGAGCAGATACGCAGTATTTT. This sequence joins TRBV7-6 and TRBJ2-3; D possibly corresponds to TRBD1 (6 bases). This CDR3 is 15 amino acids long. V lost 0 bases to trimming and J lost 4 bases, with 11 bases between them. The germline CDR1 and CDR2 sequences are SGHVS and FNYEAQ.

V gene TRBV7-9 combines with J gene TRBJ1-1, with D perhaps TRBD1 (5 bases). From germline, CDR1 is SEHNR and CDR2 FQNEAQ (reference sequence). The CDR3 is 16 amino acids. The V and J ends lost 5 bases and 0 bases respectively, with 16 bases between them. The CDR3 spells CASSPEEYRMNTEAFF. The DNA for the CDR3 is TGTGCCAGCAGCCCAGAAGAATACAGGATGAACACTGAAGCTTTCTTT.

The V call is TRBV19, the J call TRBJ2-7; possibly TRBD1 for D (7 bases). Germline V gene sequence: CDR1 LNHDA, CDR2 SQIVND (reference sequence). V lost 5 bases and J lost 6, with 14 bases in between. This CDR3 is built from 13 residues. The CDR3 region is CASSATQGGEQYF. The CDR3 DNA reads TGTGCCAGTAGTGCCACGCAGGGGGGCGAGCAGTACTTC.

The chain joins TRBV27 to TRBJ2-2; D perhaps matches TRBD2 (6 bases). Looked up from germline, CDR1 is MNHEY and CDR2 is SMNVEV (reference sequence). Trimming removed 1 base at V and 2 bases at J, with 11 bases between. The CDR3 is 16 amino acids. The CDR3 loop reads CASSLLAGSNTGELFF. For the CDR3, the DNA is TGTGCCAGCAGTTTATTGGCGGGATCTAACACCGGGGAGCTGTTTTTT.

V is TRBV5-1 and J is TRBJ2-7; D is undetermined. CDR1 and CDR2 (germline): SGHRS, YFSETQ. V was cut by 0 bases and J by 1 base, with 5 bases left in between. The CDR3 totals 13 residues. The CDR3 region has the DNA TGCGCCAGCAGCTTGGTCCAGTCCTACGAGCAGTACTTC. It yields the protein CASSLVQSYEQYF.

CDR3 sequence (DNA): TGTGCCAGCAGCGGGGGGGCCCTGGTTGGTGGAAACACCATATATTTT. As protein: CASSGGALVGGNTIYF. The J gene is TRBJ1-3, the V gene TRBV7-2; D possibly corresponds to TRBD1 (6 bases). Trimming stripped 5 bases from V and 3 bases from J, with 17 bases between. Germline-derived CDR1 and CDR2 are SGHTA and FQGNSA. CDR3 length equals 16 residues.

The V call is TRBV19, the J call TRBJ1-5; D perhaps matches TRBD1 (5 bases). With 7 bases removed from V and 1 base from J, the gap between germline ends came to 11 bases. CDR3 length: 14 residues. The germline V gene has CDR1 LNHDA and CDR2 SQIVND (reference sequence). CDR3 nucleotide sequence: TGTGCCAGTACCCCGACAGAAAGCAATCAGCCCCAGCATTTT. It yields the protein CASTPTESNQPQHF.

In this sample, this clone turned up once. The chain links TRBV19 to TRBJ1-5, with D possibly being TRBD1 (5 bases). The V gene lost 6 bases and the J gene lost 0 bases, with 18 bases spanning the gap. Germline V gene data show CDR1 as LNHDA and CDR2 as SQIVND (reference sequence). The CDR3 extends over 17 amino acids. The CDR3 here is CASRVKTDTYSNQPQHF. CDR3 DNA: TGTGCCAGTAGGGTAAAGACAGACACTTATAGCAATCAGCCCCAGCATTTT.

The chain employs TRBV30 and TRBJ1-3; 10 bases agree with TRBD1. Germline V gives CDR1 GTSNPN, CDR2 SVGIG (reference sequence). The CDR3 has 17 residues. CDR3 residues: CALSYPGQGNSGNTIYF. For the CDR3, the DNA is TGTGCGCTATCCTATCCGGGACAGGGGAACTCTGGAAACACCATATATTTT.

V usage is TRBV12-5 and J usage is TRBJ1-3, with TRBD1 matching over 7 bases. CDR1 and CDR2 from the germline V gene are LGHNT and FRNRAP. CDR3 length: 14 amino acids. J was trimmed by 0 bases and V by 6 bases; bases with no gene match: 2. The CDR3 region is CASGWDSSGNTIYF. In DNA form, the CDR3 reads TGTGCTAGTGGATGGGACAGCTCTGGAAACACCATATATTTT.

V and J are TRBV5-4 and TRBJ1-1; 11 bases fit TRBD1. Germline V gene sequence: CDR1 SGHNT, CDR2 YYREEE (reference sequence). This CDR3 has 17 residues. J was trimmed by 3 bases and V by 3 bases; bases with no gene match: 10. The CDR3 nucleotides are TGTGCCAGCAGCTCGCTCGGGACAGGGGGTCAGGACACTGAAGCTTTCTTT. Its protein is CASSSLGTGGQDTEAFF.

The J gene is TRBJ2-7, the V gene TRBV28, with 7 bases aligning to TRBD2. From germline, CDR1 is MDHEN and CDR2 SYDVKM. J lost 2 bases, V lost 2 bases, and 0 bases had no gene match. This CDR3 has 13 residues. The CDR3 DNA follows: TGTGCCAGCAGTTTAGCGGGGGCCTACGAGCAGTACGTC. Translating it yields CASSLAGAYEQYV.

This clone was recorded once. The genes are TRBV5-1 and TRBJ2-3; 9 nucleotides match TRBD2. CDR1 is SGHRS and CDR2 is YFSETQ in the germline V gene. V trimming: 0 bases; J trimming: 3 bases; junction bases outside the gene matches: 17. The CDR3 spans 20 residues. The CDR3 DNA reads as TGCGCCAGCAGCTTGGCCCCCAGCGGGAGGCCCCTCCCTTGGACAGATACGCAGTATTTT. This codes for CASSLAPSGRPLPWTDTQYF.

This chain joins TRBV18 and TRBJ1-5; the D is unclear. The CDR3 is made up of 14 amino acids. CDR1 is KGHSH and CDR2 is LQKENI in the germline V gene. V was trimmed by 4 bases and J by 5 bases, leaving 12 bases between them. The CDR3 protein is CASSRSGSHQPQHF. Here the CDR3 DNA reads TGTGCCAGCTCACGAAGTGGCAGTCATCAGCCCCAGCATTTT.

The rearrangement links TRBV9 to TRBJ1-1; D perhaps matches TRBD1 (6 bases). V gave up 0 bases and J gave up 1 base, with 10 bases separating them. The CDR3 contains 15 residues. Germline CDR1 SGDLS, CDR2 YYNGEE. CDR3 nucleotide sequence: TGTGCCAGCAGCGTAGGGCGGACAGAGAACACTGAAGCTTTCTTT. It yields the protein CASSVGRTENTEAFF.

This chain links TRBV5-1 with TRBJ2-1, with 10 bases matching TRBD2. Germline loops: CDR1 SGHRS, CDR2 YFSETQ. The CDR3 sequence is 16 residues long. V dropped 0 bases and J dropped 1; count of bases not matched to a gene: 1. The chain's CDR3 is CASSLELAGSYNEQFF. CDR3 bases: TGCGCCAGCAGCTTGGAACTAGCGGGATCCTACAATGAGCAGTTCTTC.

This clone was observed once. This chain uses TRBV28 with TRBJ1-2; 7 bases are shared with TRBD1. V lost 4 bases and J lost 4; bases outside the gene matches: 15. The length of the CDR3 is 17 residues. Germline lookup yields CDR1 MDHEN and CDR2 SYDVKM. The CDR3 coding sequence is TGTGCCAGCAGTTCGATAAAGACAGGGTCAAGGAGCTATGGCTACACCTTC. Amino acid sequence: CASSSIKTGSRSYGYTF.

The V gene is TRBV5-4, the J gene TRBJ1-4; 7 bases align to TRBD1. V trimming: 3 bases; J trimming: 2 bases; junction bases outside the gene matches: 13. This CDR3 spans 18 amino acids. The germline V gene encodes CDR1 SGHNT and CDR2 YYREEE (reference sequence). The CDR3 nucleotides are TGTGCCAGCAGCTCGACCAGGGGGGTAGGGTCGACTAATGAAAAACTGTTTTTT. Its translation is CASSSTRGVGSTNEKLFF.

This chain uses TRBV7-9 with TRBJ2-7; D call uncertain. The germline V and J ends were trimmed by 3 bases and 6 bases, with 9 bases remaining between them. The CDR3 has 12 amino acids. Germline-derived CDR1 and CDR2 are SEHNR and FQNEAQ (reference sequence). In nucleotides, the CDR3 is TGTGCCAGCAGCTTCCCGGTCGGCGAGCAGTACTTC. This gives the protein CASSFPVGEQYF.

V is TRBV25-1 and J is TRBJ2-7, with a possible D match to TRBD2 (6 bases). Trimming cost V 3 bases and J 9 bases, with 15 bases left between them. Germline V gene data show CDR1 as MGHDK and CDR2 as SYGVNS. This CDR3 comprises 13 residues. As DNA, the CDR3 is TGTGCCAGCAGTGAGCCCGGTGGGGGAGGGCAGTACTTC. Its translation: CASSEPGGGGQYF.

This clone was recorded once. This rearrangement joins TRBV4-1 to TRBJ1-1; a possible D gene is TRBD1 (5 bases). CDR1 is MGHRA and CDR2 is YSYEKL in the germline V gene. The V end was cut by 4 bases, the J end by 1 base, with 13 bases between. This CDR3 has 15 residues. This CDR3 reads CASSLVGGSNTEAFF. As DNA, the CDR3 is TGCGCCAGCAGCCTTGTCGGGGGTTCGAACACTGAAGCTTTCTTT.

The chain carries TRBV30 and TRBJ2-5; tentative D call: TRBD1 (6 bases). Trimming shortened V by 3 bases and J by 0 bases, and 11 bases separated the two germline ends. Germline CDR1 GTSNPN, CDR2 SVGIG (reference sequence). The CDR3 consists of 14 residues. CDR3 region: CAWSPGQYQETQYF. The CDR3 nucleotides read TGTGCCTGGAGCCCAGGACAGTACCAAGAGACCCAGTACTTC.